These T cell receptor beta chains were read from a single sample in a study of blood T cell repertoires in COVID-19. Assay used: immunoSEQ multiplex PCR; TCRdb lists only in-frame clones, some missing. Of a few hundred thousand clones listed, 80% to 90% are singletons. Sequencing was carried out using peripheral blood. Receptors originate from a woman of 80 years or more with acute or convalescent COVID-19. Both conserved end residues are part of each CDR3. A D gene is named only where the DNA matches it firmly. Rows may omit the clone size; those that give it use once, few, many or a size class.

TRBV19	TRBJ2-5	NA	NA	CASSSPALGSTRETQYF	TGTGCCAGTAGTTCTCCAGCCCTGGGATCTACTAGGGAGACCCAGTACTTC
TRBV7-2	TRBJ1-3	TRBD1	NA	CASSFDRGRVGNTIYF	TGTGCCAGCAGCTTTGACAGGGGGCGTGTGGGAAACACCATATATTTT
TRBV27	TRBJ1-6	NA	NA	CASSFQEVDSPLHF	TGTGCCAGCAGTTTTCAGGAGGTGGATTCACCCCTCCACTTT
TRBV5-1	TRBJ2-2	NA	few	CASSLGISGSNTGELFF	TGCGCCAGCAGCTTGGGTATTAGCGGATCGAACACCGGGGAGCTGTTTTTT
TRBV7-2	TRBJ2-7	TRBD2	NA	CASSSPGTSGSYEQYF	TGTGCCAGCAGCTCTCCTGGGACTAGCGGGTCCTACGAGCAGTACTTC
TRBV29-1	TRBJ1-2	NA	NA	CSVAGAARQEGSTF	TGCAGCGTTGCGGGAGCGGCGCGTCAGGAAGGAAGCACCTTC
TRBV19	TRBJ2-7	TRBD1	NA	CASSMDRGPYEQYF	TGTGCCAGTAGCATGGACAGGGGACCCTACGAGCAGTACTTC
TRBV30	TRBJ2-3	NA	once	CAGSGGRTDTQYF	TGTGCCGGTAGTGGGGGCCGCACAGATACGCAGTATTTT
TRBV14	TRBJ2-7	NA	NA	CASSQDRFGEQYF	TGTGCCAGCAGCCAAGACCGATTCGGTGAGCAGTACTTC
TRBV7-3	TRBJ2-2	NA	NA	CASSLWGPNTGELFF	TGTGCCAGCAGCTTATGGGGCCCGAACACCGGGGAGCTGTTTTTT